This is a list of T cell receptor beta chains from one sample in a study of cytomegalovirus exposure and HLA in healthy donors. The table came from immunoSEQ multiplex PCR; TCRdb's copy has only in-frame clones and leaves some out. This table has fewer than 150,000 clones, about 88% appearing once. Material for sequencing was PBMCs. The receptors originated from a man aged 18 to 29 in good health and CMV-seropositive. The CDR3 runs from the conserved cysteine through the conserved F or W. A D gene is named only where the DNA matches it firmly. Size values are once, few and many counts, or a class for expanded clones, and some rows have none.

V gene: TRBV6-1; D gene: TRBD1; J gene: TRBJ2-7; clone size: NA; CDR3 protein: CASRDPGQGNYEQYF; CDR3 DNA: TGTGCCAGCAGAGACCCGGGACAGGGGAACTACGAGCAGTACTTC
V gene: TRBV15; D gene: TRBD2; J gene: TRBJ2-1; clone size: NA; CDR3 protein: CATSRAGGRQNEQFF; CDR3 DNA: TGTGCCACCAGCAGGGCTGGCGGGAGACAGAATGAGCAGTTCTTC
V gene: TRBV2; D gene: NA; J gene: TRBJ2-2; clone size: once; CDR3 protein: CASSRWTQEAGELFF; CDR3 DNA: TGTGCCAGCAGCCGCTGGACCCAGGAGGCCGGGGAGCTGTTTTTT
V gene: TRBV19; D gene: NA; J gene: TRBJ1-1; clone size: NA; CDR3 protein: CASSIAVGAEEQAFF; CDR3 DNA: TGTGCCAGTAGTATCGCGGTGGGGGCGGAAGAACAAGCTTTCTTT
V gene: TRBV6-5; D gene: TRBD1; J gene: TRBJ2-7; clone size: NA; CDR3 protein: CASSYGTGGTRKQYF; CDR3 DNA: TGTGCCAGCAGTTACGGGACAGGGGGTACCAGAAAGCAGTACTTC
V gene: TRBV19; D gene: TRBD1; J gene: TRBJ1-5; clone size: NA; CDR3 protein: CASHVRDRGNQPQHF; CDR3 DNA: TGTGCCAGTCATGTCCGGGACAGGGGTAATCAGCCCCAGCATTTT
V gene: TRBV5-1; D gene: TRBD2; J gene: TRBJ2-1; clone size: NA; CDR3 protein: CASMLSGGTYNEQFF; CDR3 DNA: TGCGCCAGCATGCTTTCGGGGGGTACCTACAATGAGCAGTTCTTC
V gene: TRBV5-5; D gene: TRBD1; J gene: TRBJ2-7; clone size: NA; CDR3 protein: CASSLATTGGSYEQYF; CDR3 DNA: TGTGCCAGCAGCTTGGCCACGACAGGGGGTTCCTACGAGCAGTACTTC
V gene: TRBV6-1; D gene: NA; J gene: TRBJ1-3; clone size: NA; CDR3 protein: CASSEMGAGNTIYF; CDR3 DNA: TGTGCCAGCAGTGAAATGGGGGCAGGAAACACCATATATTTT
V gene: TRBV7-6; D gene: NA; J gene: TRBJ1-2; clone size: NA; CDR3 protein: CASSLAVSSRDGYTF; CDR3 DNA: TGTGCCAGCAGCTTAGCCGTTTCCTCGCGGGACGGCTACACCTTC
V gene: TRBV11-2; D gene: NA; J gene: TRBJ1-5; clone size: NA; CDR3 protein: CASSLGTSGRPQHF; CDR3 DNA: TGTGCCAGCAGCTTAGGGACAAGCGGGCGGCCCCAGCATTTT
V gene: TRBV19; D gene: TRBD1; J gene: TRBJ2-1; clone size: NA; CDR3 protein: CASNRQGSSYNEQFF; CDR3 DNA: TGTGCCAGTAACCGACAGGGGAGCTCCTACAATGAGCAGTTCTTC
V gene: TRBV10-1; D gene: NA; J gene: TRBJ2-2; clone size: NA; CDR3 protein: CASSELAGGELFF; CDR3 DNA: TGCGCCAGCAGTGAACTAGCTGGGGGGGAGCTGTTTTTT
V gene: TRBV14; D gene: TRBD1; J gene: TRBJ1-5; clone size: NA; CDR3 protein: CASSQARQGAQHF; CDR3 DNA: TGTGCCAGCAGCCAAGCCCGACAGGGTGCCCAGCATTTT
V gene: TRBV7-6; D gene: NA; J gene: TRBJ2-7; clone size: once; CDR3 protein: CASSLQGDTYEQYF; CDR3 DNA: TGTGCCAGCAGCTTGCAAGGGGATACCTACGAGCAGTACTTC
V gene: TRBV5-1; D gene: NA; J gene: TRBJ2-7; clone size: NA; CDR3 protein: CASSFADNYYEQYF; CDR3 DNA: TGCGCCAGCAGCTTCGCGGACAACTACTACGAGCAGTACTTC
V gene: TRBV6-6; D gene: NA; J gene: TRBJ1-2; clone size: few; CDR3 protein: CASSPGLNYGYTF; CDR3 DNA: TGTGCCAGCAGCCCCGGTCTCAACTATGGCTACACCTTC
V gene: TRBV2; D gene: NA; J gene: TRBJ1-2; clone size: NA; CDR3 protein: CASSDARGLYGYIF; CDR3 DNA: TGTGCCAGCAGTGATGCTCGGGGACTCTATGGCTACATCTTC
V gene: TRBV12-5; D gene: NA; J gene: TRBJ1-3; clone size: NA; CDR3 protein: CASGNQPSGYSGNTIYF; CDR3 DNA: TGTGCTAGTGGTAACCAACCCTCGGGGTACTCTGGAAACACCATATATTTT
V gene: TRBV19; D gene: NA; J gene: TRBJ1-1; clone size: NA; CDR3 protein: CASSPTENTEAFF; CDR3 DNA: TGTGCCAGTAGTCCCACAGAGAACACTGAAGCTTTCTTT
V gene: TRBV30; D gene: NA; J gene: TRBJ2-1; clone size: NA; CDR3 protein: CAWRYGGLGGDEQFF; CDR3 DNA: TGTGCCTGGAGGTACGGCGGCCTAGGAGGGGATGAGCAGTTCTTC
V gene: TRBV9; D gene: NA; J gene: TRBJ2-2; clone size: NA; CDR3 protein: CASSVGAGLNTGELFF; CDR3 DNA: TGTGCCAGCAGCGTAGGCGCAGGGCTGAACACCGGGGAGCTGTTTTTT
V gene: TRBV5-1; D gene: NA; J gene: TRBJ2-1; clone size: many; CDR3 protein: CASSFSGTEQFF; CDR3 DNA: TGCGCCAGCAGCTTCTCAGGAACTGAGCAGTTCTTC